This T cell receptor (beta chain) comes out of a study of blood T cell repertoires in COVID-19. Overall study context: Material from acute and convalescent COVID-19 was sourced from the United States, Italy and Spain. T cells, B-cell-depleted T cells, or PBMCs supplied cDNA or gDNA.

Authors' analysis steps: It was from reference gene primer amplification that nucleated cell counts were estimated. Some clones are missing from TCRdb's copy, which holds only in-frame ones; the method was immunoSEQ multiplex PCR. V and J calls and clone size are copied from that table; D and trimming were computed from the DNA. The repertoire includes about 58,000 clones, over 75% of them detected once, and roughly an eighth sits in the top ten. V shed 2 bases and J 3 bases; nucleotides not matched to a gene: 7. CDR3 length: 15 residues. Germline V CDR1 and CDR2: SGHDT, YYEEEE. Specimen: peripheral blood. The TCR originated in a woman aged 55-70 years with active COVID-19. V gene TRBV5-6 combines with J gene TRBJ2-7; TRBD1 aligns across 8 bases. CDR3 nucleotides: TGTGCCAGCAGCTTTCGGGGCAGGGGGCACTACGAGCAGTACTTC. Translation gives CASSFRGRGHYEQYF.